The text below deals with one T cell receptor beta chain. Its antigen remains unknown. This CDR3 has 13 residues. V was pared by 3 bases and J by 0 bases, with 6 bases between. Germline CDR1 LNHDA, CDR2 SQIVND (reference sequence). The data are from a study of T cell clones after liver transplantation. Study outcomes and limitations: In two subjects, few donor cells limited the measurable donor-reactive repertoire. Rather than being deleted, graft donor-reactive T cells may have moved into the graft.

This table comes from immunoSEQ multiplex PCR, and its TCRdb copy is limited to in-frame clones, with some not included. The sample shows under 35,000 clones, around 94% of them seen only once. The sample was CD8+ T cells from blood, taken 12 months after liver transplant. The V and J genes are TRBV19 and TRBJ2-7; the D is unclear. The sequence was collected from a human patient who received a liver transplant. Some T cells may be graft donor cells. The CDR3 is CASSMIISYEQYF. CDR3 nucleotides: TGTGCCAGTAGTATGATTATCTCCTACGAGCAGTACTTC.